These 4 T cell receptor beta chains were sequenced from one sample in a study of shared clonotypes between healthy human individuals. Here immunoSEQ multiplex PCR was the method, and the copy in TCRdb shows in-frame clones only, minus some. The repertoire has about 1 million clones, approximately 68% of them found once; the top ten carry approximately 1.5%. The sample comprised memory CD4+ T cells sorted from blood. The subset was: CD45RA-negative fraction. The receptors come from a man between 18 and 35 years old in good health.

A few counts support this clone. The chain is built from TRBV5-1 and TRBJ1-2; D might be TRBD1 (5 bases). This CDR3 spans 14 amino acids. V lost 3 bases to trimming and J lost 6 bases, with 15 bases between them. From germline, CDR1 is SGHRS and CDR2 YFSETQ. This CDR3 is CASSSGTSHDGYTF. DNA of the CDR3: TGCGCCAGCAGCTCCGGGACGTCCCATGATGGCTACACCTTC.

The sample holds a few counts of this clone. The chain links TRBV30 to TRBJ1-5; D unclear. Deletions cut 1 base from V and 6 bases from J, with 10 bases between. The CDR3 length is 13 residues. In germline, CDR1 is GTSNPN, CDR2 SVGIG (reference sequence). CDR3 loop: CAWSGLAGQPQHF. Written as DNA, the CDR3 is TGTGCCTGGAGTGGGTTGGCTGGTCAGCCCCAGCATTTT. The full variable domain, rest sourced from reference TRBV30 and TRBJ1-5, is SQTIHQWPATLVQPVGSPLSLECTVEGTSNPNLYWYRQAAGRGLQLLFYSVGIGQISSEVPQNLSASRPQDRQFILSSKKLLLSDSGFYLCAWSGLAGQPQHFGDGTRLSIL.

The chain is built from TRBV6-6 and TRBJ2-2, with D perhaps assigned TRBD1 or TRBD2 (6 bases each). Deletions cut 2 bases from V and 9 bases from J, with 19 bases between. In germline, CDR1 is MNHNY, CDR2 SVGAGI (reference sequence). The length of the CDR3 is 16 residues. CDR3 sequence reads: CASSYTLQGGARELFF. The CDR3 DNA follows: TGTGCCAGCAGTTACACCCTACAGGGAGGAGCGAGGGAGCTGTTTTTT.

The chain joins TRBV5-6 to TRBJ2-3; D is unclear. Germline V gives CDR1 SGHDT, CDR2 YYEEEE. The CDR3 is 14 residues long. The germline V and J ends were trimmed by 4 bases and 3 bases, with 12 bases remaining between them. CDR3 residues: CASSGPQTTDTQYF. DNA of the CDR3: TGTGCCAGCAGCGGACCACAGACAACAGATACGCAGTATTTT.